This T cell receptor (beta chain) stems from a study of blood T cell repertoires in COVID-19. Looking at the study overall: The analysed material was cDNA or gDNA that came from T cells, B-cell-depleted T cells, or PBMCs.

Clones were sequenced by immunoSEQ multiplex PCR, and TCRdb holds only the in-frame ones, with some missing. The sample carries some 230,000 clones, 83% recorded once. Germline-derived CDR1 and CDR2 are SGHAT and FQNNGV. With 3 bases removed from V and 5 bases from J, the gap between germline ends came to 10 bases. The CDR3 runs to 14 residues. This receptor was identified in a woman aged 45-59 years with acute or convalescent COVID-19. Sample: peripheral blood. The chain uses TRBV11-2 and TRBJ2-2; no clear D. The CDR3 sequence is CASSFVTLTGELFF. For the CDR3, the DNA is TGTGCCAGCAGCTTCGTGACTTTGACCGGGGAGCTGTTTTTT.